These T cell receptor beta chains were read from a single sample in a study of blood T cell repertoires in COVID-19. Assay: immunoSEQ multiplex PCR; the TCRdb copy retains only in-frame clones and omits some. This table holds 350,000 or so clones, 80% to 90% found once. The sample taken for sequencing was PBMCs or T cells enriched from blood (not recorded which). The receptors were sampled from a woman aged 40 to 49 with acute COVID-19. CDR3s include the opening cysteine and the closing phenylalanine or tryptophan.

cdr3_length j_call v_call cdr3_aa
20 TRBJ1-1 TRBV12-5 CASGLPSGWGQGSWHTEAFF
17 TRBJ1-4 TRBV7-2 CASSLARGQGTNEKLFF
18 TRBJ2-5 TRBV7-5 CARSYTTGLPGYQETQYF
15 TRBJ2-2 TRBV28 CASTSTSGSTGELFF
16 TRBJ2-5 TRBV5-1 CASSLARGTRQETQYF
13 TRBJ2-1 TRBV5-5 CASSFGQHNEQFF
21 TRBJ1-4 TRBV4-3 CASSQDIGTGASTATNEKLFF
16 TRBJ2-1 TRBV2 CASRINPGLGRNEQFF
14 TRBJ2-1 TRBV7-2 CASSLGLAKSEQFF
14 TRBJ1-2 TRBV6-5 CASSPRQGRDGYTF
14 TRBJ1-1 TRBV5-4 CASSFWGGITEAFF
16 TRBJ1-5 TRBV18 CASSPPGQGINQPQHF
18 TRBJ1-4 TRBV4-2 CASSQDGRGSATNEKLFF
16 TRBJ2-3 TRBV25-1 CASSANLGQQTDTQYF
15 TRBJ2-2 TRBV5-6 CASNPQGRRTGELFF
12 TRBJ2-1 TRBV7-9 CASSTQGPEQFF
13 TRBJ2-7 TRBV19 CATGGLAGYEQYF
15 TRBJ1-4 TRBV21-1 CASSKRTGVSEKLFF
14 TRBJ1-2 TRBV11-2 CASSLGGGVRGYTF
16 TRBJ2-3 TRBV2 CASTREAGAFTDTQYF
13 TRBJ2-1 TRBV6-4 CASSRESLSEQFF
15 TRBJ1-1 TRBV4-1 CASSPLGTGNTEAFF
14 TRBJ1-2 TRBV19 CASSMAQSTYGYTF
14 TRBJ1-5 TRBV6-5 CASKVDSIRQPQHF
18 TRBJ2-6 TRBV5-4 CASSDYRGPSSGANVLTF
15 TRBJ1-2 TRBV19 CASSITLGGNYGYTF
12 TRBJ1-2 TRBV2 CASSAPDYGYTF
15 TRBJ1-4 TRBV9 CASSVRGQGGEKLFF
16 TRBJ2-1 TRBV5-8 CASSSRGLAGPNEQFF
15 TRBJ2-2 TRBV11-2 CASSTGVGWTGELFF
14 TRBJ1-4 TRBV18 CASSPEGASAKGQF
15 TRBJ2-1 TRBV5-1 CASSGGSSPYNEQFF
15 TRBJ1-1 TRBV3-1/TRBV3-2 CASSQGLQGRTEAFF
14 TRBJ1-1 TRBV27 CASSFRTKNTEAFF
14 TRBJ2-7 TRBV7-2 CASSFGGGPYEQYF
16 TRBJ1-5 TRBV18 CASSPWGGTGNQPQHF
15 TRBJ2-7 TRBV5-1 CASSDLSSRGREQYF
16 TRBJ1-3 TRBV6-1 CASSARGQITGNTIYF
15 TRBJ1-3 TRBV3-1/TRBV3-2 CASSGTGGAGNTIYF
14 TRBJ1-3 TRBV5-1 CASRAGVETMTIYF
15 TRBJ1-6 TRBV4-3 CASSQGTGGNSPLHF
13 TRBJ1-1 TRBV19 CASSITRNTEAFF
18 TRBJ2-7 TRBV10-1 CATGRDRYREGVSYEQYF
15 TRBJ1-2 TRBV4-1 CASSQVDRGDYGYTF
15 TRBJ2-5 TRBV9 CASSVGNRAGETQYF
15 TRBJ1-5 TRBV6-5 CASRNPTGGYQPQHF
14 TRBJ2-7 TRBV7-2 CASRTGGESYEQYF
14 TRBJ1-1 TRBV5-5 CASSRGQPELGAFF
14 TRBJ2-3 TRBV29-1 CSANRGPGTDTQYF
14 TRBJ2-1 TRBV20-1 CSASSRGQGNEQFF
13 TRBJ2-2 TRBV28 CASSLPAAGELFF
15 TRBJ1-5 TRBV6-1 CASSLIQGANQPQHF
18 TRBJ2-3 TRBV20-1 CSASSSGIPYRPTDTQYF
20 TRBJ2-3 TRBV5-1 CASSSGLAGGPKGSTDTQYF